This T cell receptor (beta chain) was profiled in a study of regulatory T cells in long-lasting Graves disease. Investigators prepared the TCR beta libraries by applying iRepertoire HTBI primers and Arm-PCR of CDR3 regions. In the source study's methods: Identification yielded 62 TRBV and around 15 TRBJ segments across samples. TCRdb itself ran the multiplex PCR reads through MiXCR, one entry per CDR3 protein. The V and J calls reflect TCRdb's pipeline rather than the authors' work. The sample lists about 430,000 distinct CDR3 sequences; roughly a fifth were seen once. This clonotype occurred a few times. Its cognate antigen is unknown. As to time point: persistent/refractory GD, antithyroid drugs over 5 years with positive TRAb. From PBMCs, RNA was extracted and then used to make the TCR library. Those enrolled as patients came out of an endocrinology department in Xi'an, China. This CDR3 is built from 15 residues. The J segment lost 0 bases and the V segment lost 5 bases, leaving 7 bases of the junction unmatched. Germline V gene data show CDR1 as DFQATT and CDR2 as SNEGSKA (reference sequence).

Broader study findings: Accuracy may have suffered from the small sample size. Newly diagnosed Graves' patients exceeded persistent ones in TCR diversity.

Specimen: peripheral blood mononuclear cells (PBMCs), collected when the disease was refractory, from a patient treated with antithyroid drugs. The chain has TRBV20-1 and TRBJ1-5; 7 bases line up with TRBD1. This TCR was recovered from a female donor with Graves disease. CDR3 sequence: CSAGEGQHSNQPQHF. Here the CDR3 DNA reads TGCAGTGCTGGGGAGGGACAGCATAGCAATCAGCCCCAGCATTTT.